This is a list of T cell receptor beta chains from one sample in a study of T-cell memory formation after mild COVID-19. Each CDR3 protein gets one entry after TCRdb re-called the 5' RACE reads with MiXCR. The table records some 350,000 distinct CDR3 sequences, 10% to 15% of them present only once. The sample taken for sequencing was PBMCs or a T cell subset sorted from them (not recorded which). The receptors come from a man between 18 and 29 years old who had mild COVID-19 (a few samples of this study predate the infection). Cell type and time point are not known. Each CDR3 is given with its conserved first and last residue. Each record gives: J gene, clone size, V gene, D gene, CDR3 DNA, CDR3 protein. The D gene is left open where the match is weak. Size is omitted from some rows. Given values are once, few, many or a class for expanded clones.

>TRBJ2-7|few|TRBV20-1|TRBD1
TGCAGTGCCCGGGACAGGATGACCTACGAGCAGTACTTC
CSARDRMTYEQYF
>TRBJ2-6|few|TRBV5-1|TRBD2
TGCGCCAGCAGCCGCGGTCCCAGCGGGGACGTCTCTGGGGCCAACGTCCTGACTTTC
CASSRGPSGDVSGANVLTF
>TRBJ1-1|NA|TRBV18|NA
TGTGCCAGCTCACCTTCCGTGGGGGCCCGGACTGAAGCTTTCTTT
CASSPSVGARTEAFF
>TRBJ2-1|many|TRBV11-1|TRBD2
TGTGCCAGCAGCTCACCAAGGCCCGGGACAGATCTAGCGGGGACTTACAATGAGCAGTTCTTC
CASSSPRPGTDLAGTYNEQFF
>TRBJ1-2|many|TRBV6-5|NA
TGTGCCAGCAGTTACTCGCCGGCTAACTATGGCTACACCTTC
CASSYSPANYGYTF
>TRBJ2-7|NA|TRBV5-1|TRBD2
TGCGCCAGCAGCTTGGGATCCCTAGCGGTAACCTACGAGCAGTACTTC
CASSLGSLAVTYEQYF
>TRBJ1-2|NA|TRBV6-5|TRBD1
TGTGCCAGCAGTTGGGGGACAGGTTTTGAGTATGGCTACACCTTC
CASSWGTGFEYGYTF
>TRBJ2-5|NA|TRBV18|TRBD1
TGTGCCAGCTCGACCGGGACAGGGAGCGAGACCCAGTACTTC
CASSTGTGSETQYF
>TRBJ1-2|few|TRBV9|NA
TGTGCCAGCAGCCCCCGTCCGAGCTCGTATGGCTACACCTTC
CASSPRPSSYGYTF
>TRBJ1-6|NA|TRBV4-2|TRBD1
TGTGCCAGCAGCCAGGATGGACAGGCCTTCTCAGCGGACCTCCACTTT
CASSQDGQAFSADLHF
>TRBJ2-7|few|TRBV4-1|NA
TGCGCCAGCAGCCGCCTTAACGAGAGGGGCTACGAGCAGTACTTC
CASSRLNERGYEQYF
>TRBJ2-7|NA|TRBV27|NA
TGTGCCAGCAGCGGCAGAGACTACGAGCAGTACTTC
CASSGRDYEQYF
>TRBJ1-6|NA|TRBV7-9|NA
TGTGCCAGCAGCTTAGGGCACTCAGCCGATTCACCCCTCCACTTT
CASSLGHSADSPLHF
>TRBJ2-6|few|TRBV7-9|NA
TGTGCCAGCAGCCACGCCGACCGCTCTGGGGCCAACGTCCTGACTTTC
CASSHADRSGANVLTF
>TRBJ2-2|few|TRBV19|NA
TGTGCCAGTAGTATCCCAGGGTCCGGGGAGCTGTTTTTT
CASSIPGSGELFF
>TRBJ2-7|few|TRBV14|NA
TGTGCCAGCAGACCCCAGGGCGGCGAGCAGTACTTC
CASRPQGGEQYF
>TRBJ2-3|NA|TRBV3-1|TRBD2
TGTGCCAGCAGCTCAACCCGGACTAGACGAAATACGCAGTATTTT
CASSSTRTRRNTQYF
>TRBJ1-2|many|TRBV28|NA
TGTGCCAGCAGTTCCTTAACGGGGGGGGCGGACTATGGCTACACCTTC
CASSSLTGGADYGYTF
>TRBJ2-7|few|TRBV6-5|TRBD1
TGTGCCAGCGGAACCCTGACAGGGCCCTACGAGCAGTACTTC
CASGTLTGPYEQYF
>TRBJ1-1|NA|TRBV7-9|NA
TGTGCCAGCAGCTTAACTCCGTCCAGGAACACTGAAGCTTTCTTT
CASSLTPSRNTEAFF
>TRBJ2-4|many|TRBV18|TRBD1
TGTGCCAGCTCGCCGTTGACAGGGACGGGGATAAACATTCAGTACTTC
CASSPLTGTGINIQYF
>TRBJ2-5|few|TRBV6-6|NA
TGTGCCACCCATGGACCGACAGCCCAAGAGACCCAGTACTTC
CATHGPTAQETQYF
>TRBJ1-5|few|TRBV7-2|NA
TGTGCCAGCAGCTTAGCCTGGGACGGGCCCCAGCATTTT
CASSLAWDGPQHF
>TRBJ2-5|many|TRBV14|NA
TGTGCCAGCAGCCAAGGAAGGGTGGAGACCCAGTACTTC
CASSQGRVETQYF
>TRBJ1-2|many|TRBV2|NA
TGTGCCAGCAGTGATATCGGCCTACGGGCTAACTATGGCTACACCTTC
CASSDIGLRANYGYTF
>TRBJ2-1|NA|TRBV20-1|NA
TGCAGTGCTAGAGATGCAGGGCGGTCCTACAATGAGCAGTTCTTC
CSARDAGRSYNEQFF
>TRBJ2-5|few|TRBV7-2|TRBD2
TGTGCCGCGGACTCGGCTAGCGGGGCCATGAGGACCCAGTACTTC
CAADSASGAMRTQYF
>TRBJ2-7|few|TRBV20-1|NA
TGCAGTGCTAAAGGCGAAACCTCTTTCTACGAGCAGTACTTC
CSAKGETSFYEQYF
>TRBJ1-5|NA|TRBV19|TRBD1
TGTGCCAGTAGAAGGACAGGCGGCGATCAGCCCCAGCATTTT
CASRRTGGDQPQHF